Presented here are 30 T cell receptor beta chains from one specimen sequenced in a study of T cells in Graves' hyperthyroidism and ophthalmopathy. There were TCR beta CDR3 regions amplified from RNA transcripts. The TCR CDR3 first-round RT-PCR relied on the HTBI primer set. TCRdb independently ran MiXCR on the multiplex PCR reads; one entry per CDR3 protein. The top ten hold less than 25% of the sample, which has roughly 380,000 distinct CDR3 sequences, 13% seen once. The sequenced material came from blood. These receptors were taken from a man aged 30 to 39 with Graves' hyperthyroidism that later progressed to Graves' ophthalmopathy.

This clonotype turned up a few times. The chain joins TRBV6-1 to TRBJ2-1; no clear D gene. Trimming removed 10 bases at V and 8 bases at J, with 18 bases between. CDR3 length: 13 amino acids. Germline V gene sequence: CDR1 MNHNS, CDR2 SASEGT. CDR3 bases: TGTGCCACCTGTTCCCGATCAGGAGATGAGCAGTTCTTC. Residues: CATCSRSGDEQFF.

The CDR3 DNA is TGTGCCAGCTCAGAGCAGGAACATGGCTACACCTTC. This codes for CASSEQEHGYTF. The chain employs TRBV18 and TRBJ1-2; D is ambiguous. Trimming shortened V by 5 bases and J by 6 bases, and 10 bases separated the two germline ends. The CDR3 runs to 12 residues. Germline V gives CDR1 KGHSH, CDR2 LQKENI.

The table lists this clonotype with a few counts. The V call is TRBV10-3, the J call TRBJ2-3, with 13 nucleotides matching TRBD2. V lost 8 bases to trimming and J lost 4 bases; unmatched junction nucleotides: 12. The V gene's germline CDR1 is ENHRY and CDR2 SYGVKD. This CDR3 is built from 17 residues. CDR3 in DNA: TGTGCCATCGGGAGAGATTTACTAGCGGGGGGGCCAGATACGCAGTATTTT. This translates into CAIGRDLLAGGPDTQYF.

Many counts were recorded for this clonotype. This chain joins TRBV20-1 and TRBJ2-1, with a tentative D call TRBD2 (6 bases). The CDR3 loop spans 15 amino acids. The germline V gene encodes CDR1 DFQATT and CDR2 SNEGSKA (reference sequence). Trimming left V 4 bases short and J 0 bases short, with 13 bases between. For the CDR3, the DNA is TGCAGTGCTACCGATGGGAGGAGCTCCTACAATGAGCAGTTCTTC. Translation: CSATDGRSSYNEQFF.

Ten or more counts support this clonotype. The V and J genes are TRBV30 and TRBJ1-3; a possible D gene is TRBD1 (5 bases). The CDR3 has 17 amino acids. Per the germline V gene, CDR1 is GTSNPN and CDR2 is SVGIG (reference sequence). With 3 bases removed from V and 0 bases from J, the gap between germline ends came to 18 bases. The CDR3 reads CAWRNGGARFSGNTIYF. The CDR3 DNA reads TGTGCCTGGAGGAACGGAGGGGCCCGATTCTCTGGAAACACCATATATTTT.

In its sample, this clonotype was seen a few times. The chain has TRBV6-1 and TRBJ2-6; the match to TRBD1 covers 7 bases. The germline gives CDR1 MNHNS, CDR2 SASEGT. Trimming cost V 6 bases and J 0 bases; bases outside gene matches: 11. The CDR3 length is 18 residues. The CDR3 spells CASRGDSERVSGANVLTF. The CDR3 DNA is TGTGCCAGCAGGGGGGACAGCGAAAGGGTCTCTGGGGCCAACGTCCTGACTTTC.

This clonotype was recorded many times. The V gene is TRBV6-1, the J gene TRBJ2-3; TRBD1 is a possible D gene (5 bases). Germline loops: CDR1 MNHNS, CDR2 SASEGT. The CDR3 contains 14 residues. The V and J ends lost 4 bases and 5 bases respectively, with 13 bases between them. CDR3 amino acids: CASSGQGLVDTQYF. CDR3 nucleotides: TGTGCCAGCAGTGGCCAGGGTCTGGTAGATACGCAGTATTTT.

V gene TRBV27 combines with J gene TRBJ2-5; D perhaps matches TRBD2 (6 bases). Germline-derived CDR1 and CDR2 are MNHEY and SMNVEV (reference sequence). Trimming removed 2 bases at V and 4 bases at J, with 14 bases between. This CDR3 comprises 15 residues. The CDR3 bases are TGTGCCAGCAGTTTAGTGGGACTGGGGCGAGAGACCCAGTACTTC. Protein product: CASSLVGLGRETQYF.

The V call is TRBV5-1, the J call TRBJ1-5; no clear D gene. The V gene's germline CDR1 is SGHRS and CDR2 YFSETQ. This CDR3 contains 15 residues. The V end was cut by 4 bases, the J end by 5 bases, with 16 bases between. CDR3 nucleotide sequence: TGCGCCAGCAGCCCAACTTCCGGGCCAGATCAGCCCCAGCATTTT. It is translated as CASSPTSGPDQPQHF. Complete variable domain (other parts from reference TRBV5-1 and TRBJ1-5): KAGVTQTPRYLIKTRGQQVTLSCSPISGHRSVSWYQQTPGQGLQFLFEYFSETQRNKGNFPGRFSGRQFSNSRSEMNVSTLELGDSALYLCASSPTSGPDQPQHFGDGTRLSIL.

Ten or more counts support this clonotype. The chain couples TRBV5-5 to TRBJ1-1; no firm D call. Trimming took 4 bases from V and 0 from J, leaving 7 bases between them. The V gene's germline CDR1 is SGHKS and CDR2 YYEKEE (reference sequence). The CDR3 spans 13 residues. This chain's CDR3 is CASSAIMNTEAFF. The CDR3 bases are TGTGCCAGCAGCGCCATAATGAACACTGAAGCTTTCTTT.

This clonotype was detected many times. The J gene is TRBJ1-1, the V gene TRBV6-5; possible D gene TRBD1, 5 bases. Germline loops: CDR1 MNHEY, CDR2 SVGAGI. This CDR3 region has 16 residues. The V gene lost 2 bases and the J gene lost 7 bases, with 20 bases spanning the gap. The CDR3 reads CASSYRQQRRGHEAFF. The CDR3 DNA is TGTGCCAGCAGTTACCGCCAGCAAAGACGGGGCCATGAAGCTTTCTTT.

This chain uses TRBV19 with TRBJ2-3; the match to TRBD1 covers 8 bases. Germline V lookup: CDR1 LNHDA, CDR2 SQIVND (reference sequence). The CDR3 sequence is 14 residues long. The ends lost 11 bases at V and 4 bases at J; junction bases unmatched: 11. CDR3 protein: CACRGTGEADTQYF. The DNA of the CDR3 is TGTGCCTGTCGCGGGACAGGTGAGGCAGATACGCAGTATTTT.

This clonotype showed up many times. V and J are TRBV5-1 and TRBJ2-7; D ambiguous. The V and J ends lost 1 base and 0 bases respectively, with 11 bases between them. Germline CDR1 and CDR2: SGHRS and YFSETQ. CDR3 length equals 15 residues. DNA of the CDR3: TGCGCCAGCAGCTTGCTAGACGGAAGCTCCTACGAGCAGTACTTC. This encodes CASSLLDGSSYEQYF.

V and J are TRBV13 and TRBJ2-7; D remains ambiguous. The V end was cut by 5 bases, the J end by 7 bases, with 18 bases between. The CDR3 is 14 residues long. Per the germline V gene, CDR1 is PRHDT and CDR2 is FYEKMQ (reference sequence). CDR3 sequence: CASSIFGVKEEQYF. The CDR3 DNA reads TGTGCCAGCAGCATTTTTGGCGTAAAAGAGGAGCAGTACTTC.

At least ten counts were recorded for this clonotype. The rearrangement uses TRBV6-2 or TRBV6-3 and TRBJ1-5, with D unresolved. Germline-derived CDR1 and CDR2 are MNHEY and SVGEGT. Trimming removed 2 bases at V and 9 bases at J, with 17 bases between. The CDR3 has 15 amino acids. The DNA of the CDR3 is TGTGCCAGCAGTTACGGAAAGGGTCTATACTCGCCCCAGCATTTT. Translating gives CASSYGKGLYSPQHF.

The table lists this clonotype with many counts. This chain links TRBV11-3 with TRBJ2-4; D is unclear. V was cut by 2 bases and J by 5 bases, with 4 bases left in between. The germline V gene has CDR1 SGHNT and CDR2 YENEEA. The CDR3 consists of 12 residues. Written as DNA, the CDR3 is TGTGCCAGCAGCTTACGGGAAAACATTCAGTACTTC. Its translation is CASSLRENIQYF.

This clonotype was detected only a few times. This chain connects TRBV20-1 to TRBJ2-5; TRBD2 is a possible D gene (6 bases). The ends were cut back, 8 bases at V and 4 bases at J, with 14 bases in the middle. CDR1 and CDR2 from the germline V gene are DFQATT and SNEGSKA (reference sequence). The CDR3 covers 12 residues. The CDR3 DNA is TGCAGTCAGGATATCGGGGGAGAGACCCAGTACTTC. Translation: CSQDIGGETQYF.

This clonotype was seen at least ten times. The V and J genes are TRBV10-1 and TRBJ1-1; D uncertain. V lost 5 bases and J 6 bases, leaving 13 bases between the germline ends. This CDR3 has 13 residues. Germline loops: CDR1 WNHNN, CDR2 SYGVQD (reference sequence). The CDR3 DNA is TGCGCCAGCAGTCCGGGAGACGGCTCTGAAGCTTTCTTT. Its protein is CASSPGDGSEAFF.

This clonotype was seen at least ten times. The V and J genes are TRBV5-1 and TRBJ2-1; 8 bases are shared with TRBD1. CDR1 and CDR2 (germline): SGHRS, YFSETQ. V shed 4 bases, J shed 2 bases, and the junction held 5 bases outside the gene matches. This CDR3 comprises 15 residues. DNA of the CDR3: TGCGCCAGCAGCATAGGACAGGGTCCCTACAATGAGCAGTTCTTC. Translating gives CASSIGQGPYNEQFF.

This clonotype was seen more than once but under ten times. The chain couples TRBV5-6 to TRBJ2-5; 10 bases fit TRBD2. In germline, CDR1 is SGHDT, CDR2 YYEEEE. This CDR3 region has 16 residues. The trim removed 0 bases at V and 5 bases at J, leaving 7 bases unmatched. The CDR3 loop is CASSLGFGSGGETQYF. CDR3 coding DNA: TGTGCCAGCAGCTTGGGGTTCGGTAGCGGGGGGGAGACCCAGTACTTC.

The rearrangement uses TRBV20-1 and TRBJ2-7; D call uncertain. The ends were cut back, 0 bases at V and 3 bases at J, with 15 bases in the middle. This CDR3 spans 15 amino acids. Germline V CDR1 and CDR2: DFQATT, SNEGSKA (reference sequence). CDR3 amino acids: CSARDPRMIRYEQYF. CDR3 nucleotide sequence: TGCAGTGCTAGAGATCCACGGATGATCCGCTACGAGCAGTACTTC.

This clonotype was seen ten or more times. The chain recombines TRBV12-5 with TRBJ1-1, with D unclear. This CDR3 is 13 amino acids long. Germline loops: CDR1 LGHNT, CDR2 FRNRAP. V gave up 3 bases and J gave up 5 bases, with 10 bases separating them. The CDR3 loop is CASGLFSRTEAFF. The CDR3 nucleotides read TGTGCTAGTGGTTTATTCTCCCGGACTGAAGCTTTCTTT.

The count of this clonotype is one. The CDR3 region has the DNA TGTGCCAGCAGTTCGCAAAGTATGCCAGATACGCAGTATTTT. Translated, it gives CASSSQSMPDTQYF. The V call is TRBV6-2 or TRBV6-3, the J call TRBJ2-3; D is uncertain. Germline V gene sequence: CDR1 MNHEY, CDR2 SVGEGT. The CDR3 consists of 14 residues. V dropped 4 bases and J dropped 4 bases, with 12 bases sitting between them.

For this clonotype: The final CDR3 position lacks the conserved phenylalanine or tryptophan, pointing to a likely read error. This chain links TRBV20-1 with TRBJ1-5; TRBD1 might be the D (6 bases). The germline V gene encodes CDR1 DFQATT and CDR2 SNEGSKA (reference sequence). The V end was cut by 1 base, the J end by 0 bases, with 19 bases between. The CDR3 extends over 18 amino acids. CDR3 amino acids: CSARARDNSPYSNQPQHL. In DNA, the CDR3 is TGCAGTGCTAGAGCCCGGGACAACAGTCCTTATAGCAATCAGCCCCAGCATCTT.

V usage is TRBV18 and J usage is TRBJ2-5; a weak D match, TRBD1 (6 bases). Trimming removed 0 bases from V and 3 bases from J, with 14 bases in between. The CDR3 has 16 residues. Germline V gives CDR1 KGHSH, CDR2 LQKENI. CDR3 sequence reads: CASSPPLGGLEETQYF. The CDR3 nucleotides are TGTGCCAGCTCACCACCGCTAGGGGGTCTAGAAGAGACCCAGTACTTC.

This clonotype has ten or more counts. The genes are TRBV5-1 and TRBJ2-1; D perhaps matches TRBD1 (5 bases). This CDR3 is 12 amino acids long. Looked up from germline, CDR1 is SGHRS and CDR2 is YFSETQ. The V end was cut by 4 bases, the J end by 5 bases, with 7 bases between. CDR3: CASSDRDNEQFF. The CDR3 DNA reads TGCGCCAGCAGCGACAGAGACAATGAGCAGTTCTTC.

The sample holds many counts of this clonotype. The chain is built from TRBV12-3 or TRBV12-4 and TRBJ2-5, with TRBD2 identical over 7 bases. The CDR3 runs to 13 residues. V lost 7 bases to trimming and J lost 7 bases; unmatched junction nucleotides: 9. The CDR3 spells CASTLGRAGTQYF. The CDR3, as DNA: TGTGCCAGCACCCTGGGGAGGGCGGGGACCCAGTACTTC.

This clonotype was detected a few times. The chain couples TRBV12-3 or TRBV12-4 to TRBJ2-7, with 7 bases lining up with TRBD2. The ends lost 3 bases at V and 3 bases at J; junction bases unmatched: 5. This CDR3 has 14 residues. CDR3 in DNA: TGTGCCAGCAGTTTCGGTGCTAGCGGCTACGAGCAGTACTTC. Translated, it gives CASSFGASGYEQYF.

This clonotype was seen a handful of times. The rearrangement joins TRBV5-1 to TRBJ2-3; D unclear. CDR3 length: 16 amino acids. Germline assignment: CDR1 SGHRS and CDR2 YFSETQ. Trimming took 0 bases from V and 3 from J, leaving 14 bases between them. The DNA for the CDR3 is TGCGCCAGCAGCTTGGCCCTGGGTCCTCGGACAGATACGCAGTATTTT. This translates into CASSLALGPRTDTQYF.

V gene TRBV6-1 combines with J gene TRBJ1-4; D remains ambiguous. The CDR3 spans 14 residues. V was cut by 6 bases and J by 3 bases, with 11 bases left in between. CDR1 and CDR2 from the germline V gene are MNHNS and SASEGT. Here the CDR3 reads CASRRSVANEKLFF. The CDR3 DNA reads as TGTGCCAGCAGAAGGAGCGTGGCTAATGAAAAACTGTTTTTT.